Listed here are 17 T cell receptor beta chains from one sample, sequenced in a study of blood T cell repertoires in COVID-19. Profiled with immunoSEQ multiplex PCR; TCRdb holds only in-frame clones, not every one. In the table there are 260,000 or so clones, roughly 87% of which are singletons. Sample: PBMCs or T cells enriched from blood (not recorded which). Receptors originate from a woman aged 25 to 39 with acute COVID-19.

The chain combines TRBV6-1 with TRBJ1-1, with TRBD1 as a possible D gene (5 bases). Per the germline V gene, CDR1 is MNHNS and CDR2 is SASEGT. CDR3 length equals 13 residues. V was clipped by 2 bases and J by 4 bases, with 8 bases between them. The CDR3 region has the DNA TGTGCCAGCAGTGAAAGGGGTGGCACTGAAGCTTTCTTT. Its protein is CASSERGGTEAFF.

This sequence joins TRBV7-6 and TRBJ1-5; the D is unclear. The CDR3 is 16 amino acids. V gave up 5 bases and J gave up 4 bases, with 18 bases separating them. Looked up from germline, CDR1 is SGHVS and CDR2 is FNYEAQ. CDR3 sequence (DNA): TGTGCCAGCAGCGGAGGTTTTCCCGGATCAAATCAGCCCCAGCATTTT. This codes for CASSGGFPGSNQPQHF.

The CDR3 loop reads CASGSEYYEQYF. The CDR3 region has the DNA TGTGCCTCTGGGAGTGAATACTACGAGCAGTACTTC. The chain carries TRBV2 and TRBJ2-7; D may be TRBD2 (5 bases). Per the germline V gene, CDR1 is SNHLY and CDR2 is FYNNEI. The CDR3 consists of 12 residues. Between the trimmed V and J ends, which lost 11 bases and 3 bases, there was a span of 14 bases.

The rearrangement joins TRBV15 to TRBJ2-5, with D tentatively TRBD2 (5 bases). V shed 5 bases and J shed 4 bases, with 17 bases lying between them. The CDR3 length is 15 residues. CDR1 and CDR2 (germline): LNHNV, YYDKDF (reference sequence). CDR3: CATSRNPEGGETQYF. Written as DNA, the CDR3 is TGTGCCACCAGCCGGAATCCAGAGGGTGGAGAGACCCAGTACTTC. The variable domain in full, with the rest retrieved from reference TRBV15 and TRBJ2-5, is DAMVIQNPRYQVTQFGKPVTLSCSQTLNHNVMYWYQQKSSQAPKLLFHYYDKDFNNEADTPDNFQSRRPNTSFCFLDIRSPGLGDTAMYLCATSRNPEGGETQYFGPGTRLLVL.

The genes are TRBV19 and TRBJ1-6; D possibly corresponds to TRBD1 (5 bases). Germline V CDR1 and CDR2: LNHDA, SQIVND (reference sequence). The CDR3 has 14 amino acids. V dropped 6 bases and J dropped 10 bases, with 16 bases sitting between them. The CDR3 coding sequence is TGTGCCAGTAGATTAGGGGATCAGGGATCACCCCTCCACTTT. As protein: CASRLGDQGSPLHF.

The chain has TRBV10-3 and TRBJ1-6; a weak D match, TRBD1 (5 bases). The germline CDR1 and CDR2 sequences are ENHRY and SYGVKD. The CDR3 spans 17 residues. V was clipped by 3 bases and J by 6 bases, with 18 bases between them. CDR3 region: CAISDRDSDGVNSPLHF. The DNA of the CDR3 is TGTGCCATCAGTGACAGGGACTCCGATGGAGTTAATTCACCCCTCCACTTT.

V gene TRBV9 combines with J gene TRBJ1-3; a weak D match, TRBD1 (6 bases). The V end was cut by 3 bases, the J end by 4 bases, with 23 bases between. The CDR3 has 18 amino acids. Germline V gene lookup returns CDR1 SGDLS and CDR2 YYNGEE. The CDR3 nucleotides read TGTGCCAGCAGCGCCTTCCGGGGGGCCGAACCATCGGGAAACACCATATATTTT. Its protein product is CASSAFRGAEPSGNTIYF. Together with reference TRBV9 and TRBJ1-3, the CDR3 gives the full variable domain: DSGVTQTPKHLITATGQRVTLRCSPRSGDLSVYWYQQSLDQGLQFLIQYYNGEERAKGNILERFSAQQFPDLHSELNLSSLELGDSALYFCASSAFRGAEPSGNTIYFGEGSWLTVV.

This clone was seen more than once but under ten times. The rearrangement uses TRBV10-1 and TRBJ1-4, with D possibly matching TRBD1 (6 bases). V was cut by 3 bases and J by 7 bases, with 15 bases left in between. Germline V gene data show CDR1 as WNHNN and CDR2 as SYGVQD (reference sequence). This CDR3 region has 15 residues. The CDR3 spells CASSEQGNEAEKLFF. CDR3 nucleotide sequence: TGCGCCAGCAGTGAACAGGGAAATGAGGCTGAAAAACTGTTTTTT.

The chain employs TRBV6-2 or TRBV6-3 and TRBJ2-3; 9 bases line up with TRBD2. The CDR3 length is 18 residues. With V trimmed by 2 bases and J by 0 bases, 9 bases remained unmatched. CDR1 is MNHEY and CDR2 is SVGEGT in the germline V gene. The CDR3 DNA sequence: TGTGCCAGCAGTTACGACGCTAGCGGGGAAACTAGCACAGATACGCAGTATTTT. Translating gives CASSYDASGETSTDTQYF.

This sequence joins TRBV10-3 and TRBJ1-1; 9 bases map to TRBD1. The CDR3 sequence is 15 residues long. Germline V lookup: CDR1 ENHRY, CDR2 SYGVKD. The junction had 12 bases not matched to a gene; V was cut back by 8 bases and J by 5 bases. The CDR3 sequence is CAIGQGLPLGTEAFF. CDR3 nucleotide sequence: TGTGCCATCGGACAGGGGTTGCCCCTGGGGACTGAAGCTTTCTTT.

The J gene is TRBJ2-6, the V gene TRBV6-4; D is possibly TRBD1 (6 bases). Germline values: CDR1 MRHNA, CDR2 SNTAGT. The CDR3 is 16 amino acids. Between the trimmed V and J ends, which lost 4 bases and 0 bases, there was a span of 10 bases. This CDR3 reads CASSAKGDSGANVLTF. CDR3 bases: TGTGCCAGCAGTGCGAAGGGGGACTCTGGGGCCAACGTCCTGACTTTC.

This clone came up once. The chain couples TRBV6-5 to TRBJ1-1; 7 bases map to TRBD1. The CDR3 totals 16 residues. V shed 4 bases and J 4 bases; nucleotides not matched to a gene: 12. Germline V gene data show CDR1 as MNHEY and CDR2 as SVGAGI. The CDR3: CASSSSYYSGGTEAFF. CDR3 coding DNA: TGTGCCAGCAGTTCCTCGTATTATTCAGGGGGCACTGAAGCTTTCTTT.

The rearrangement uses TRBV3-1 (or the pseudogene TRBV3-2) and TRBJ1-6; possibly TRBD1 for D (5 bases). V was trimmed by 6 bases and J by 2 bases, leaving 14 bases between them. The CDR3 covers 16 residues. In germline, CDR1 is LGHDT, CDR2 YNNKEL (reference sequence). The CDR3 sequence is CASRNGAVAYNSPLHF. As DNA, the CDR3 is TGTGCCAGCAGGAATGGGGCAGTCGCCTATAATTCACCCCTCCACTTT.

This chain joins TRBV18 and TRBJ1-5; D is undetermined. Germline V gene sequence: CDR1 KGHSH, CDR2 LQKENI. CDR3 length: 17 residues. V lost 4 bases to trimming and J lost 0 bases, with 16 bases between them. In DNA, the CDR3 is TGTGCCAGCTCACGGTACCCTGACTACTATAGCAATCAGCCCCAGCATTTT. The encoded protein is CASSRYPDYYSNQPQHF.

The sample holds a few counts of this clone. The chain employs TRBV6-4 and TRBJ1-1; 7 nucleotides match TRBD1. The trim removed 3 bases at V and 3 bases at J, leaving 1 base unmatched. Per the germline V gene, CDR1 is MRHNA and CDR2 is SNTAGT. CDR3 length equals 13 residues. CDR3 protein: CASSETGYTEAFF. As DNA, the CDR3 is TGTGCCAGCAGTGAGACAGGGTACACTGAAGCTTTCTTT.

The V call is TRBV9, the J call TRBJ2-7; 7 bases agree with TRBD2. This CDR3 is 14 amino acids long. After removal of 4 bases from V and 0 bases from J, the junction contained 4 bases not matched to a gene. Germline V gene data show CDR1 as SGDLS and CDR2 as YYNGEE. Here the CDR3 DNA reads TGTGCCAGCAGCCGCGGGGGTACCTCCTACGAGCAGTACTTC. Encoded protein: CASSRGGTSYEQYF.

The CDR3 reads CASSQEARGSTEAFF. The DNA for the CDR3 is TGCGCCAGCAGCCAAGAGGCCCGGGGATCCACTGAAGCTTTCTTT. This chain uses TRBV4-1 with TRBJ1-1, with no clear D. The CDR3 runs to 15 residues. V was cut by 0 bases and J by 4 bases, with 12 bases left in between. The germline gives CDR1 MGHRA, CDR2 YSYEKL.